Listed below are T cell receptor beta chains from one sample, sequenced in a study of technical replicates of blood from a few donors. Libraries were prepared by immunoSEQ multiplex PCR; TCRdb keeps only in-frame clonotypes and omits some of them. The sample has about 56,000 clones, 90% to 95% seen once. Sequencing was performed on PBMCs. These receptors were taken from a human donor in good health. Some clones in this sample may be carry-over from other donors' samples. The CDR3 runs from the conserved cysteine through the conserved F or W. D genes are given only for firm matches.

J	V	D	CDR3	DNA
TRBJ1-4	TRBV5-4	TRBD1	CASSTRTGDEKLFF	TGTGCCAGCAGCACTCGGACAGGGGACGAAAAACTGTTTTTT
TRBJ2-1	TRBV5-4	NA	CASSGGNNEQFF	TGTGCCAGCAGCGGCGGAAACAATGAGCAGTTCTTC
TRBJ2-3	TRBV30	NA	CAWSVGGDTQYF	TGTGCCTGGAGTGTAGGGGGTGATACGCAGTATTTT
TRBJ1-4	TRBV5-1	NA	CASSLLATNEKLFF	TGCGCCAGCAGCTTACTTGCAACTAATGAAAAACTGTTTTTT
TRBJ1-3	TRBV6-5	NA	CASKGQSGNTIYF	TGTGCCAGCAAGGGGCAGTCTGGAAACACCATATATTTT
TRBJ2-7	TRBV7-2	NA	CASSSQGYEQYF	TGTGCCAGCAGCTCACAGGGCTACGAGCAGTACTTC
TRBJ2-5	TRBV5-4	NA	CASSLAPAEETQYF	TGTGCCAGCAGCTTGGCCCCAGCGGAAGAGACCCAGTACTTC
TRBJ2-7	TRBV6-6	TRBD1	CASSYRDSNYEQYF	TGTGCCAGCAGTTACCGGGACAGTAACTACGAGCAGTACTTC
TRBJ1-2	TRBV6-5	TRBD1	CASRPSDRGGYGYTF	TGTGCCAGCAGGCCGTCCGACAGGGGAGGGTATGGCTACACCTTC
TRBJ2-6	TRBV29-1	NA	CSVEIAGEFGANVLTF	TGCAGCGTTGAAATTGCAGGGGAATTTGGGGCCAACGTCCTGACTTTC
TRBJ1-1	TRBV27	NA	CASSSYSERDTEAFF	TGTGCCAGCAGTTCCTACTCCGAGAGGGACACTGAAGCTTTCTTT
TRBJ1-1	TRBV9	TRBD1	CASSAGQTLRNTEAFF	TGTGCCAGCAGCGCGGGACAGACCCTAAGGAACACTGAAGCTTTCTTT
TRBJ1-1	TRBV19	NA	CASSPRPNTEAFF	TGTGCCAGTAGTCCCAGGCCAAACACTGAAGCTTTCTTT
TRBJ2-1	TRBV7-8	TRBD2	CASSGSGLAGQSSYNEQFF	TGTGCCAGCAGCGGCTCGGGACTAGCGGGCCAAAGCTCCTACAATGAGCAGTTCTTC
TRBJ2-1	TRBV7-2	NA	CASSLTGNEQFF	TGTGCCAGCAGCTTAACAGGCAATGAGCAGTTCTTC
TRBJ2-1	TRBV5-4	TRBD2	CASGRGGASSSYNEQFF	TGTGCCAGCGGCCGGGGGGGGGCTTCTAGCTCCTACAATGAGCAGTTCTTC